This is a list of T cell receptor beta chains from one sample in a study of beta chain features in type 1 diabetes. TCRdb's copy holds only in-frame clones and misses some; the assay was immunoSEQ multiplex PCR. The sample has 350,000 or so clones, roughly a fifth seen once. Material for sequencing was naive CD4+ T cells from blood. The receptors come from a young woman in good health. CDR3s include the opening cysteine and the closing phenylalanine or tryptophan. The D gene is left open where the match is weak. Part of the rows lack a size; the others show once, few, many or a class for expanded clones.

v_gene: TRBV5-6; abundance: .; j_gene: TRBJ1-5; d_gene: TRBD1; CDR3nt: TGTGCCAGCAGCTTTAGGGGGCGCGGGGATCAGCCCCAGCATTTT; CDR3aa: CASSFRGRGDQPQHF
v_gene: TRBV9; abundance: few; j_gene: TRBJ2-1; d_gene: TRBD2; CDR3nt: TGTGCCAGCAGCTCAGTTAGCGGGGGAGAGCAGTTCTTC; CDR3aa: CASSSVSGGEQFF
v_gene: TRBV16; abundance: few; j_gene: TRBJ2-3; d_gene: TRBD1; CDR3nt: TGTGCCAGCAGCCGCGGACAGGGAACGCAGTATTTT; CDR3aa: CASSRGQGTQYF
v_gene: TRBV9; abundance: few; j_gene: TRBJ2-6; d_gene: .; CDR3nt: TGTGCCAGCAGCGTAGATCTGGACCCTAGCCTCACTCACTCTGGGGCCAACGTCCTGACTTTC; CDR3aa: CASSVDLDPSLTHSGANVLTF
v_gene: TRBV5-6; abundance: .; j_gene: TRBJ1-1; d_gene: .; CDR3nt: TGTGCCAGCAGGCGAGAAACGGACACTGAAGCTTTCTTT; CDR3aa: CASRRETDTEAFF
v_gene: TRBV9; abundance: few; j_gene: TRBJ1-1; d_gene: .; CDR3nt: TGTGCCAGCAGCGTAGCCCCGGGAGCGGACACTGAAGCTTTCTTT; CDR3aa: CASSVAPGADTEAFF
v_gene: TRBV5-6; abundance: few; j_gene: TRBJ2-1; d_gene: .; CDR3nt: TGTGCCAGCAGCTTGAGAGGGCTGTGGACGTTCTTC; CDR3aa: CASSLRGLWTFF
v_gene: TRBV29-1; abundance: .; j_gene: TRBJ2-1; d_gene: .; CDR3nt: TGCAGCGTCTCTGCGGAGAAGGTTGAGCAGTTCTTC; CDR3aa: CSVSAEKVEQFF
v_gene: TRBV29-1; abundance: few; j_gene: TRBJ2-1; d_gene: .; CDR3nt: TGCAGCGTGGTTGTAACAAACAATGAGCAGTTCTTC; CDR3aa: CSVVVTNNEQFF
v_gene: TRBV6-5; abundance: few; j_gene: TRBJ2-5; d_gene: .; CDR3nt: TGTGCCAGCAGGTCCCCGAGGACAGATGAGACCCAGTACTTC; CDR3aa: CASRSPRTDETQYF
v_gene: TRBV2; abundance: .; j_gene: TRBJ2-4; d_gene: .; CDR3nt: TGTGCCAGCACTAGGTGGCAGACCAAAAACATTCAGTACTTC; CDR3aa: CASTRWQTKNIQYF
v_gene: TRBV18; abundance: .; j_gene: TRBJ1-1; d_gene: TRBD1; CDR3nt: TGTGCCAGCTCACGAGGCCGGGACAGGGGGACTGAAGCTTTCTTT; CDR3aa: CASSRGRDRGTEAFF
v_gene: TRBV7-2; abundance: few; j_gene: TRBJ2-7; d_gene: .; CDR3nt: TGTGCCAGCAGCTTAGGAGGAGGGAAACCTTACGAGCAGTACTTC; CDR3aa: CASSLGGGKPYEQYF
v_gene: TRBV9; abundance: .; j_gene: TRBJ1-2; d_gene: .; CDR3nt: TGTGCCAGCAGGTTGCAGGGTGGCTACACCTTC; CDR3aa: CASRLQGGYTF
v_gene: TRBV4-2; abundance: few; j_gene: TRBJ2-1; d_gene: TRBD1; CDR3nt: TGTGCCAGCAGCCAAATAAGGGACAGGGACAATGAGCAGTTCTTC; CDR3aa: CASSQIRDRDNEQFF
v_gene: TRBV30; abundance: .; j_gene: TRBJ2-3; d_gene: .; CDR3nt: TGTGCCTGCGACCTGACAGGTTCCCTCACAGATACGCAGTATTTT; CDR3aa: CACDLTGSLTDTQYF
v_gene: TRBV30; abundance: .; j_gene: TRBJ2-2; d_gene: TRBD1; CDR3nt: TGTGCCATCCAGGGACAGGGAGGCGGGGAGCTGTTTTTT; CDR3aa: CAIQGQGGGELFF
v_gene: TRBV30; abundance: few; j_gene: TRBJ1-3; d_gene: .; CDR3nt: TGTGCCTGGACCGGGGGGTCTGGAAACACCATATATTTT; CDR3aa: CAWTGGSGNTIYF
v_gene: TRBV5-1; abundance: once; j_gene: TRBJ1-2; d_gene: TRBD1; CDR3nt: TGCGCCAGCAGTACCCCTGGACAGGGTTTCACCTTC; CDR3aa: CASSTPGQGFTF
v_gene: TRBV5-4; abundance: .; j_gene: TRBJ2-5; d_gene: TRBD2; CDR3nt: TGTGCCAGCAGCTTCGCCGGGACTAGCGGCAACCAAGAGACCCAGTACTTC; CDR3aa: CASSFAGTSGNQETQYF
v_gene: TRBV30; abundance: few; j_gene: TRBJ1-1; d_gene: .; CDR3nt: TGTGCCTGGATCTCGTTGAGGAAAACTGAAGCTTTCTTT; CDR3aa: CAWISLRKTEAFF
v_gene: TRBV7-9; abundance: few; j_gene: TRBJ2-7; d_gene: TRBD1; CDR3nt: TGTGCCAGCAGCCCCCACAACAGGGGCCGCGAGCAGTACTTC; CDR3aa: CASSPHNRGREQYF
v_gene: TRBV18; abundance: .; j_gene: TRBJ2-3; d_gene: TRBD2; CDR3nt: TGTGCCAGCTCACAAGAGGGACTAGCGGGACGTTGGGAGGCAGATACGCAGTATTTT; CDR3aa: CASSQEGLAGRWEADTQYF
v_gene: TRBV4-1; abundance: .; j_gene: TRBJ2-1; d_gene: TRBD1; CDR3nt: TGCGCCAGCAGCCCTGGGACAGGCCCCTACAATGAGCAGTTCTTC; CDR3aa: CASSPGTGPYNEQFF
v_gene: TRBV2; abundance: .; j_gene: TRBJ1-5; d_gene: .; CDR3nt: TGTGCCAGCAGTGAAGGCAGGGTTGGTCAGCCCCAGCATTTT; CDR3aa: CASSEGRVGQPQHF
v_gene: TRBV29-1; abundance: .; j_gene: TRBJ1-2; d_gene: .; CDR3nt: TGCAGCGTTGAAGTAAGTCTCGGTCCAAGGGGATTCTATGGCTACACCTTC; CDR3aa: CSVEVSLGPRGFYGYTF
v_gene: TRBV11-1; abundance: few; j_gene: TRBJ1-2; d_gene: TRBD1; CDR3nt: TGTGCCAGCAGCGCACGGACAGGGACCTATGGCTACACCTTC; CDR3aa: CASSARTGTYGYTF
v_gene: TRBV7-9; abundance: few; j_gene: TRBJ2-7; d_gene: TRBD1; CDR3nt: TGTGCCAGCAGTCGCGGACAGGGCCACGAGCAGTACTTC; CDR3aa: CASSRGQGHEQYF
v_gene: TRBV11-2; abundance: .; j_gene: TRBJ2-1; d_gene: TRBD2; CDR3nt: TGTGCCAGCAGCCGGACTAGCGGGACCTACAATGAGCAGTTCTTC; CDR3aa: CASSRTSGTYNEQFF
v_gene: TRBV29-1; abundance: few; j_gene: TRBJ2-3; d_gene: TRBD2; CDR3nt: TGCAGCGTCGCGGGCCCTAGCGGTAAGGGGCCAGATACGCAGTATTTT; CDR3aa: CSVAGPSGKGPDTQYF
v_gene: TRBV7-9; abundance: few; j_gene: TRBJ2-1; d_gene: TRBD2; CDR3nt: TGTGCCAGCAGCCCCGAACTAGGGACTAGCGGGGGGGGCGATGAGCAGTTCTTC; CDR3aa: CASSPELGTSGGGDEQFF
v_gene: TRBV29-1; abundance: .; j_gene: TRBJ1-2; d_gene: .; CDR3nt: TGCAGCGTTGAAGATATGGCAGGGCTTGGCTACACCTTC; CDR3aa: CSVEDMAGLGYTF
v_gene: TRBV15; abundance: .; j_gene: TRBJ2-1; d_gene: .; CDR3nt: TGTGCCACCAGCGGGCGGGGCCGGGGCTACAATGAGCAGTTCTTC; CDR3aa: CATSGRGRGYNEQFF
v_gene: TRBV7-9; abundance: .; j_gene: TRBJ1-2; d_gene: TRBD1; CDR3nt: TGTGCCAGTCTGAGGGGGCGCGGGAACTATGGCTACACCTTC; CDR3aa: CASLRGRGNYGYTF
v_gene: TRBV27; abundance: once; j_gene: TRBJ1-2; d_gene: .; CDR3nt: TGTGCCAGCAGTTTACGGGGGTCGAGGGGCTACACCTTC; CDR3aa: CASSLRGSRGYTF
v_gene: TRBV25-1; abundance: few; j_gene: TRBJ2-7; d_gene: .; CDR3nt: TGTGCCAGCAGCGAGGTCAGCACTAACGAGCAGTACTTC; CDR3aa: CASSEVSTNEQYF
v_gene: TRBV9; abundance: .; j_gene: TRBJ2-7; d_gene: .; CDR3nt: TGTGCCAGCAGCGCACTCGGGAGCTCCTACGAGCAGTACTTC; CDR3aa: CASSALGSSYEQYF
v_gene: TRBV30; abundance: .; j_gene: TRBJ1-1; d_gene: TRBD1; CDR3nt: TGTGCCTGGAAGGGACAGGGGTACACTGAAGCTTTCTTT; CDR3aa: CAWKGQGYTEAFF
v_gene: TRBV15; abundance: .; j_gene: TRBJ1-2; d_gene: TRBD1; CDR3nt: TGTGCCACCAGCAGAGGGACAGGGGGCTATGGCTACACCTTC; CDR3aa: CATSRGTGGYGYTF
v_gene: TRBV5-1; abundance: .; j_gene: TRBJ1-2; d_gene: TRBD1; CDR3nt: TGCGCCAGCAGCCAGGGACAGAACTATGGCTACACCTTC; CDR3aa: CASSQGQNYGYTF
v_gene: TRBV25-1; abundance: .; j_gene: TRBJ2-1; d_gene: TRBD2; CDR3nt: TGTGCCAGCAGTGATCCAGCGGGAGGGGGCAATGAGCAGTTCTTC; CDR3aa: CASSDPAGGGNEQFF
v_gene: TRBV9; abundance: .; j_gene: TRBJ2-5; d_gene: .; CDR3nt: TGTGCCAGCAGCTTCGAGGGGGGCGGGGGCGAGACCCAGTACTTC; CDR3aa: CASSFEGGGGETQYF
v_gene: TRBV5-1; abundance: .; j_gene: TRBJ2-7; d_gene: .; CDR3nt: TGCGCCAGCAGCAAGGGACTGGACTACGAGCAGTACTTC; CDR3aa: CASSKGLDYEQYF
v_gene: TRBV30; abundance: few; j_gene: TRBJ1-1; d_gene: TRBD1; CDR3nt: TGTGCCTGGAGTGTACCCTCAGGGGGCACTGAAGCTTTCTTT; CDR3aa: CAWSVPSGGTEAFF
v_gene: TRBV7-3; abundance: few; j_gene: TRBJ2-5; d_gene: .; CDR3nt: TGTGCCAGCAGCTCACAGGGCCAAGAGACCCAGTACTTC; CDR3aa: CASSSQGQETQYF
v_gene: TRBV18; abundance: few; j_gene: TRBJ2-1; d_gene: .; CDR3nt: TGTGCCAGCTCACAGGACATCCCATCCACCAATGAGCAGTTCTTC; CDR3aa: CASSQDIPSTNEQFF
v_gene: TRBV13; abundance: .; j_gene: TRBJ2-6; d_gene: TRBD1; CDR3nt: TGTGCCAGCAGCTTCGGGACAGGGGTGATAGGGGCCAACGTCCTGACTTTC; CDR3aa: CASSFGTGVIGANVLTF
v_gene: TRBV18; abundance: .; j_gene: TRBJ2-7; d_gene: TRBD1; CDR3nt: TGTGCCAGCTCCCCACCCGGGACAGGGACCTACGAGCAGTACTTC; CDR3aa: CASSPPGTGTYEQYF
v_gene: TRBV7-9; abundance: .; j_gene: TRBJ2-5; d_gene: TRBD2; CDR3nt: TGTGCCAGCAGCCCTATGTGGGGGGGCCAAGAGACCCAGTACTTC; CDR3aa: CASSPMWGGQETQYF
v_gene: TRBV19; abundance: .; j_gene: TRBJ1-2; d_gene: TRBD1; CDR3nt: TGTGCCAGTAATGAGCGGGACAGGTCTGGCTACACCTTC; CDR3aa: CASNERDRSGYTF
v_gene: TRBV18; abundance: few; j_gene: TRBJ2-7; d_gene: .; CDR3nt: TGTGCCAGCTCACCACGGGCCAGGACCTACGAGCAGTACTTC; CDR3aa: CASSPRARTYEQYF
v_gene: TRBV19; abundance: .; j_gene: TRBJ1-5; d_gene: .; CDR3nt: TGTGCCAGTAGTCCCTGGACAATGAATCAGCCCCAGCATTTT; CDR3aa: CASSPWTMNQPQHF
v_gene: TRBV5-1; abundance: .; j_gene: TRBJ1-1; d_gene: .; CDR3nt: TGCGCCAGCAGCTTGAACGATCAGGGGAGTTACACTGAAGCTTTCTTT; CDR3aa: CASSLNDQGSYTEAFF
v_gene: TRBV7-2; abundance: .; j_gene: TRBJ2-7; d_gene: .; CDR3nt: TGTGCCAGCAGCTTGGGTGGAGGAGCAAGCTCCTACGAGCAGTACTTC; CDR3aa: CASSLGGGASSYEQYF
v_gene: TRBV7-2; abundance: .; j_gene: TRBJ2-7; d_gene: TRBD2; CDR3nt: TGTGCCAGCAGCTTAGTCTGGACTAGCGAGGACTACGAGCAGTACTTC; CDR3aa: CASSLVWTSEDYEQYF
v_gene: TRBV7-8; abundance: once; j_gene: TRBJ2-7; d_gene: .; CDR3nt: TGTGCCAGCAGCTCCTGGACAGACCTCTCCTACGAGCAGTACTTC; CDR3aa: CASSSWTDLSYEQYF
v_gene: TRBV27; abundance: .; j_gene: TRBJ1-2; d_gene: .; CDR3nt: TGTGCCAGCAGTTATTCGACAGGAGGTGGCTACACCTTC; CDR3aa: CASSYSTGGGYTF
v_gene: TRBV5-6; abundance: .; j_gene: TRBJ1-2; d_gene: TRBD1; CDR3nt: TGTGCCAGCAGCCAACCCGGAGACAGGGGAAACGGCTACACCTTC; CDR3aa: CASSQPGDRGNGYTF